This TCR beta chain was found in a study of technical replicates of blood from a handful of donors. V dropped 1 base and J dropped 1; count of bases not matched to a gene: 5. This CDR3 region has 17 residues. Per germline, CDR1 SEHNR and CDR2 FQNEAQ (reference sequence). Data came from immunoSEQ multiplex PCR; TCRdb stores just in-frame clones and leaves some out. Here the sample spans 55,000 to 75,000 clones, about 94% being singletons. Sequencing used PBMCs. The chain combines TRBV7-9 with TRBJ2-5; 11 bases are a match to TRBD2. The receptor's source is a human donor in good health. Some clones in this sample may be carry-over from other donors' samples. The chain's CDR3 is CASSLVPGLAVQETQYF. The DNA for the CDR3 is TGTGCCAGCAGCTTAGTCCCGGGACTAGCGGTCCAAGAGACCCAGTACTTC.